These 25 T cell receptor beta chains share one sample of origin, sequenced in a study of T cell repertoires in cytomegalovirus infection. TCRdb reprocessed the reads via MiXCR and lists one record per CDR3 protein. Altogether 200,000 to 250,000 distinct CDR3 sequences are present, 12% being singletons, with the ten largest covering approximately 1.8%. The sequencing input was PBMCs. The receptor set was obtained from a human donor in good health (CMV status not recorded). Some clones in this sample may be carry-over from other donors' samples.

This clonotype came up many times. The CDR3 sequence: CASSFAGSGPSPLHF. The CDR3 nucleotides read TGTGCCAGCAGTTTCGCCGGATCGGGCCCATCACCCCTCCACTTT. This chain connects TRBV12-3 or TRBV12-4 to TRBJ1-6; D not certain. This CDR3 comprises 15 residues. V lost 3 bases to trimming and J lost 10 bases, with 16 bases between them.

V and J are TRBV19 and TRBJ1-6; 9 positions agree with TRBD1. Unmatched junction bases numbered 5, after V lost 7 bases and J lost 7 bases. Germline V gene data show CDR1 as LNHDA and CDR2 as SQIVND (reference sequence). The CDR3 sequence is 14 residues long. The CDR3 is CASTQQGANSPLHF. The CDR3 DNA sequence: TGTGCCAGTACCCAACAGGGGGCGAATTCACCCCTCCACTTT.

This clonotype has at least ten counts. The chain links TRBV6-5 to TRBJ2-2; TRBD2 aligns across 11 bases. This CDR3 is 16 amino acids long. Unmatched junction bases numbered 6, after V lost 4 bases and J lost 5 bases. The germline V gene encodes CDR1 MNHEY and CDR2 SVGAGI. The CDR3 DNA is TGTGCCAGCAGTTTAGCGGGGGGGCAAAGGACCGGGGAGCTGTTTTTT. Translating it yields CASSLAGGQRTGELFF.

This clonotype was seen a few times. This sequence joins TRBV19 and TRBJ1-5, with unresolved D. This CDR3 region has 13 residues. Trimming removed 0 bases from V and 3 bases from J, with 3 bases in between. Germline V gene lookup returns CDR1 LNHDA and CDR2 SQIVND (reference sequence). CDR3 region: CASSIDFNQPQHF. The CDR3 DNA sequence: TGTGCCAGTAGTATAGACTTCAATCAGCCCCAGCATTTT.

Many counts were recorded for this clonotype. This chain connects TRBV7-9 to TRBJ1-1; D remains unclear. The V gene's germline CDR1 is SEHNR and CDR2 FQNEAQ (reference sequence). V was shortened by 5 bases and J by 5 bases, with 21 bases between the two germline ends. This CDR3 has 16 residues. The DNA of the CDR3 is TGTGCCAGCAGCACATGGGTCCGGGAGTTAGAAACTGAAGCTTTCTTT. Protein product: CASSTWVRELETEAFF.

This clonotype occurred many times. The genes are TRBV7-2 and TRBJ1-5; 8 positions agree with TRBD1. V shed 2 bases, J shed 3 bases, and the junction held 6 bases outside the gene matches. This CDR3 has 16 amino acids. The V gene's germline CDR1 is SGHTA and CDR2 FQGNSA. CDR3 amino acids: CASSLSGGRNNQPQHF. The CDR3 region has the DNA TGTGCCAGCAGCTTATCAGGGGGCCGCAACAATCAGCCCCAGCATTTT.

The chain combines TRBV9 with TRBJ1-1; the match to TRBD1 covers 7 bases. The CDR3 totals 13 residues. J was trimmed by 3 bases and V by 3 bases; bases with no gene match: 2. Germline V gene data show CDR1 as SGDLS and CDR2 as YYNGEE. The CDR3 coding sequence is TGTGCCAGCAGCGCAGGGGGACACACTGAAGCTTTCTTT. It encodes CASSAGGHTEAFF.

At least ten counts were recorded for this clonotype. The V gene is TRBV7-2, the J gene TRBJ2-7; D not certain. Germline V gives CDR1 SGHTA, CDR2 FQGNSA. V gave up 0 bases and J gave up 2 bases, with 11 bases separating them. The CDR3 sequence is 15 residues long. As DNA, the CDR3 is TGTGCCAGCAGCTTAGCAGGGTCCCTTACCTACGAGCAGTACTTC. Translated, it gives CASSLAGSLTYEQYF.

The table lists this clonotype with many counts. The rearrangement joins TRBV12-3 or TRBV12-4 to TRBJ1-4; weak D call: TRBD1 (5 bases). There are 13 residues in the CDR3. The ends were cut back, 6 bases at V and 7 bases at J, with 12 bases in the middle. CDR3: CASSPRDGEKLFF. The CDR3 nucleotides read TGTGCCAGCAGCCCCCGGGACGGTGAAAAACTGTTTTTT.

This clonotype was seen at least ten times. This chain joins TRBV7-2 and TRBJ2-3; D is unclear. Looked up from germline, CDR1 is SGHTA and CDR2 is FQGNSA. The V end was cut by 8 bases, the J end by 9 bases, with 12 bases between. CDR3 length: 11 residues. The CDR3 loop is CASAPEETQYF. The CDR3 DNA follows: TGTGCCAGCGCCCCCGAGGAGACGCAGTATTTT.

The chain carries TRBV29-1 and TRBJ2-3; TRBD2 agrees at 9 bases. Germline V gene lookup returns CDR1 SQVTM and CDR2 ANQGSEA. This CDR3 region has 12 residues. V shed 7 bases and J 6 bases; nucleotides not matched to a gene: 5. As DNA, the CDR3 is TGCAGCGATGGCGGGGGGGCGGATACGCAGTATTTT. Translation gives CSDGGGADTQYF.

The chain uses TRBV7-2 and TRBJ2-3; D is perhaps TRBD2 (6 bases). The length of the CDR3 is 15 residues. Germline CDR1 and CDR2: SGHTA and FQGNSA. V lost 4 bases, J lost 4 bases, and 15 bases lay in between. CDR3 bases: TGTGCCAGCAGCTGGCTAGCGTTGTTCGCAGATACGCAGTATTTT. As protein: CASSWLALFADTQYF. The whole variable domain, remainder taken from reference TRBV7-2 and TRBJ2-3, is GAGVSQSPSNKVTEKGKDVELRCDPISGHTALYWYRQSLGQGLEFLIYFQGNSAPDKSGLPSDRFSAERTGGSVSTLTIQRTQQEDSAVYLCASSWLALFADTQYFGPGTRLTVL.

In this sample, this clonotype turned up many times. The V gene is TRBV19, the J gene TRBJ2-3; 7 nucleotides align to TRBD2. This CDR3 comprises 14 residues. CDR1 is LNHDA, CDR2 SQIVND, per germline (reference sequence). The J segment lost 2 bases and the V segment lost 3 bases, leaving 2 bases of the junction unmatched. The CDR3 region is CASSIAGDTDTQYF. DNA for the CDR3: TGTGCCAGTAGTATCGCGGGGGACACAGATACGCAGTATTTT.

In its sample, this clonotype was seen a few times. This chain connects TRBV2 to TRBJ2-4; D is unresolved. This CDR3 has 17 residues. V lost 3 bases, J lost 7 bases, and 22 bases lay in between. The germline CDR1 and CDR2 sequences are SNHLY and FYNNEI. CDR3 bases: TGTGCCAGCAGTGAGGAGAGGAGCAGGCTGAGAAGGAACATTCAGTACTTC. It translates to CASSEERSRLRRNIQYF.

This clonotype was observed a few times. V usage is TRBV20-1 and J usage is TRBJ2-1; 12 bases match TRBD2. The CDR3 loop spans 16 amino acids. CDR1 is DFQATT, CDR2 SNEGSKA, per germline (reference sequence). J gave up 2 bases and V 4 bases, and 6 bases lay outside the gene matches. The chain's CDR3 is CSATSTSGGPYNEQFF. CDR3 in DNA: TGCAGTGCTACTTCGACTAGCGGGGGCCCCTACAATGAGCAGTTCTTC.

This clonotype appeared a few times. The CDR3: CASSLPGRGAFNEQFF. DNA for the CDR3: TGTGCCAGCAGCCTTCCCGGGAGGGGAGCTTTCAATGAGCAGTTCTTC. The chain joins TRBV5-6 to TRBJ2-1; 8 nucleotides match TRBD2. The V gene's germline CDR1 is SGHDT and CDR2 YYEEEE. After removal of 4 bases from V and 6 bases from J, the junction contained 12 bases not matched to a gene. This CDR3 is built from 16 residues.

This clonotype was recorded many times. The rearrangement links TRBV4-3 to TRBJ2-3, with D perhaps TRBD1 (5 bases). From germline, CDR1 is LGHNA and CDR2 YSLEER. V was cut by 5 bases and J by 8 bases, with 14 bases left in between. CDR3 length: 13 residues. The CDR3 loop is CASSADSETTQYF. CDR3 sequence (DNA): TGCGCCAGCAGCGCCGACAGTGAAACTACGCAGTATTTT.

V gene TRBV20-1 combines with J gene TRBJ2-7, with D tentatively TRBD2 (5 bases). V lost 3 bases to trimming and J lost 0 bases, with 9 bases between them. The CDR3 length is 13 residues. Germline assignment: CDR1 DFQATT and CDR2 SNEGSKA (reference sequence). The CDR3 reads CSARRDSSYEQYF. CDR3 DNA sequence: TGCAGTGCTAGGAGGGATAGCTCCTACGAGCAGTACTTC.

This clonotype was counted ten times or more. The rearrangement uses TRBV12-3 or TRBV12-4 and TRBJ2-3; unclear D gene. The CDR3 length is 14 residues. V shed 5 bases and J shed 0 bases, with 9 bases lying between them. The DNA for the CDR3 is TGTGCCAGCAGTCCCTCGAGAAGCACAGATACGCAGTATTTT. It is translated as CASSPSRSTDTQYF.

This clonotype was picked up many times. CDR3 bases: TGTGCCAGCAGCTTGGTAGGGGGCGATTCACCCCTCCACTTT. Translating it yields CASSLVGGDSPLHF. The chain uses TRBV5-5 and TRBJ1-6; 7 positions match TRBD1. CDR1 is SGHKS and CDR2 is YYEKEE in the germline V gene (reference sequence). CDR3 length equals 14 residues. The trim removed 0 bases at V and 8 bases at J, leaving 2 bases unmatched. Based on the CDR3 plus reference TRBV5-5 and TRBJ1-6, the full variable domain is DAGVTQSPTHLIKTRGQQVTLRCSPISGHKSVSWYQQVLGQGPQFIFQYYEKEERGRGNFPDRFSARQFPNYSSELNVNALLLGDSALYLCASSLVGGDSPLHFGNGTRLTVT.

This clonotype occurred many times. This chain connects TRBV14 to TRBJ1-1; D is unresolved. Per germline, CDR1 SGHDN and CDR2 FVKESK. CDR3 size: 14 residues. Trimming took off 0 bases at V and 1 base at J, with 6 bases between the two ends. The CDR3 region is CASSQDRQNTEAFF. As DNA, the CDR3 is TGTGCCAGCAGCCAAGATCGACAGAACACTGAAGCTTTCTTT.

This clonotype came up many times. The genes are TRBV5-6 and TRBJ2-5; 7 positions agree with TRBD1. The germline V gene has CDR1 SGHDT and CDR2 YYEEEE. J was trimmed by 1 base and V by 2 bases; bases with no gene match: 8. The CDR3 loop spans 16 amino acids. The CDR3 sequence: CASSFDRVGSQETQYF. The CDR3 coding sequence is TGTGCCAGCAGCTTCGACAGGGTGGGGAGCCAAGAGACCCAGTACTTC.

Many counts were recorded for this clonotype. The V call is TRBV7-2, the J call TRBJ2-3, with 8 bases aligning to TRBD2. The V and J ends lost 10 bases and 2 bases, in that order; junction bases with no gene match: 14. Germline V CDR1 and CDR2: SGHTA, FQGNSA. The CDR3 sequence is 16 residues long. The CDR3 region is CATNLNAGGATDTQYF. CDR3 nucleotides: TGTGCCACCAACCTCAATGCCGGGGGGGCCACAGATACGCAGTATTTT.

This clonotype was detected many times. This chain links TRBV25-1 with TRBJ2-6; D could derive from TRBD1 or TRBD2 (5 bases each). V was cut by 1 base and J by 1 base, with 11 bases left in between. Germline V gives CDR1 MGHDK, CDR2 SYGVNS. The CDR3 covers 17 residues. As DNA, the CDR3 is TGTGCCAGCAGTGAATTCGGGACGAGATCTGGGGCCAACGTCCTGACTTTC. Amino acid sequence: CASSEFGTRSGANVLTF.

This chain links TRBV6-2 or TRBV6-3 with TRBJ2-2, with 7 bases that match TRBD1. The length of the CDR3 is 13 residues. The V segment lost 10 bases and the J segment 5 bases; nucleotides outside the gene matches: 7. CDR1 is MNHEY and CDR2 is SVGEGT in the germline V gene. The CDR3 reads CAIRGTGTGELFF. The CDR3 DNA is TGTGCCATCAGGGGGACGGGGACCGGGGAGCTGTTTTTT.